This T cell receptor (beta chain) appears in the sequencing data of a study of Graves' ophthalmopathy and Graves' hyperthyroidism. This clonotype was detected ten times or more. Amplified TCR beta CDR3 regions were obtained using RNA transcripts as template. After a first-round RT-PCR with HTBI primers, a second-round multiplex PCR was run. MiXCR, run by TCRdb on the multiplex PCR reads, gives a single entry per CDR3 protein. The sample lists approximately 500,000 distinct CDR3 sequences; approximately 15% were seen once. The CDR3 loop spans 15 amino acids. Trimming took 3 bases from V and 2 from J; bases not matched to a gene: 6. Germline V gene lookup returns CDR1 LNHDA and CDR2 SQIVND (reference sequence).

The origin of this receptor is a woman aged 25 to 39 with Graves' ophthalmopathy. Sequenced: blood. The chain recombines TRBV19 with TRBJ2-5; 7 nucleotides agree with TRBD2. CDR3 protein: CASSIGAGFQETQYF. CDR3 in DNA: TGTGCCAGTAGTATTGGAGCGGGGTTTCAAGAGACCCAGTACTTC.